These T cell receptor beta chains were read from a single sample in a study of blood T cell repertoires in COVID-19. Assay: immunoSEQ multiplex PCR; the TCRdb copy retains only in-frame clones and omits some. Of fewer than 250,000 clones listed, 85% to 90% are singletons. The sequencing sample was made of peripheral blood. The source of these receptors is a human donor in a cohort sampled during active COVID-19. The CDR3 runs from the conserved cysteine through the conserved F or W. Fields, in order: D gene, J gene, V gene, clone size, CDR3 protein, CDR3 DNA. A D gene is named only where the DNA matches it firmly. Size is omitted from some rows. Given values are once, few, many or a class for expanded clones.

>.|TRBJ2-7|TRBV6-2/TRBV6-3|.
CASSYSAGRAATYEQYF
TGTGCCAGCAGTTACTCCGCGGGACGGGCCGCAACATACGAGCAGTACTTC
>TRBD1|TRBJ2-3|TRBV2|.
CARGQGSTDTQYF
TGTGCCAGGGGACAGGGGAGCACAGATACGCAGTATTTT
>TRBD2|TRBJ2-1|TRBV9|.
CASGRSGADYNEQFF
TGTGCCAGCGGTCGTAGCGGGGCTGACTACAATGAGCAGTTCTTC
>.|TRBJ2-1|TRBV10-1|once
CASSYSKDEQFF
TGCGCCAGCAGCTACAGCAAGGATGAGCAGTTCTTC
>TRBD1|TRBJ1-2|TRBV28|.
CASRGDRGSGYTF
TGTGCCAGCAGGGGGGACAGGGGCTCTGGCTACACCTTC
>TRBD1|TRBJ2-7|TRBV30|.
CAWNRGAPYEQYF
TGTGCCTGGAACAGGGGCGCTCCGTACGAGCAGTACTTC
>TRBD1|TRBJ2-7|TRBV5-1|.
CASSPDRAGGEQYF
TGCGCCAGCAGTCCGGACAGGGCGGGCGGCGAGCAGTACTTC
>.|TRBJ2-7|TRBV29-1|few
CSVEQGWREQYF
TGCAGCGTTGAGCAAGGCTGGAGAGAGCAGTACTTC
>.|TRBJ2-3|TRBV4-1|.
CASSPGLYTDTQYF
TGCGCCAGCAGCCCGGGACTTTACACAGATACGCAGTATTTT
>.|TRBJ2-1|TRBV6-1|.
CASSEPLQGPAYNEQFF
TGTGCCAGCAGTGAACCCCTACAGGGCCCGGCCTACAATGAGCAGTTCTTC
>.|TRBJ2-3|TRBV7-2|.
CASSQAHYVDTQYF
TGTGCCAGCAGCCAGGCCCATTATGTAGATACGCAGTATTTT
>TRBD1|TRBJ2-3|TRBV19|.
CASSGTARISTDTQYF
TGTGCCAGTAGCGGGACAGCCCGAATAAGCACAGATACGCAGTATTTT
>.|TRBJ1-5|TRBV27|.
CASSGRNQPQHF
TGTGCCAGCAGTGGGAGAAATCAGCCCCAGCATTTT
>.|TRBJ1-3|TRBV5-1|.
CASSRQQTGSSSGNTIYF
TGCGCCAGCAGCCGCCAGCAGACAGGCTCGAGCTCTGGAAACACCATATATTTT
>TRBD2|TRBJ2-3|TRBV3-1/TRBV3-2|.
CASSQRALATDTQYF
TGTGCCAGCAGCCAAAGGGCACTAGCGACAGATACGCAGTATTTT
>.|TRBJ2-2|TRBV4-1|.
CASSRPGFTGELFF
TGCGCCAGCAGCCGTCCAGGGTTCACCGGGGAGCTGTTTTTT
>.|TRBJ2-7|TRBV7-2|few
CASSFFGGPDYEQYF
TGTGCCAGCAGCTTTTTCGGGGGGCCTGACTACGAGCAGTACTTC
>.|TRBJ2-7|TRBV11-2|.
CASSLVQPGFDEQYF
TGTGCCAGCAGCTTAGTCCAACCAGGGTTCGACGAGCAGTACTTC
>.|TRBJ1-4|TRBV5-1|.
CASSLFNRVEDEKLFF
TGCGCCAGCAGCTTGTTCAACAGGGTGGAGGATGAAAAACTGTTTTTT
>TRBD2|TRBJ2-5|TRBV5-1|.
CASRSSGGWRQETQYF
TGCGCCAGCAGATCGAGCGGGGGATGGCGGCAAGAGACCCAGTACTTC
>TRBD2|TRBJ2-1|TRBV9|.
CASSVDTSGSGRVYNEQFF
TGTGCCAGCAGCGTAGATACTAGCGGGAGTGGTAGGGTCTACAATGAGCAGTTCTTC
>TRBD2|TRBJ2-7|TRBV2|.
CASSAGLSGSSEQYF
TGTGCCAGCAGTGCGGGCCTTAGCGGGAGTAGCGAGCAGTACTTC
>TRBD1|TRBJ2-2|TRBV2|.
CANGQERTGELFF
TGTGCCAATGGACAGGAGAGGACCGGGGAGCTGTTTTTT
>TRBD1|TRBJ1-5|TRBV9|.
CASSVGENRGRNQPQHF
TGTGCCAGCAGCGTAGGGGAGAACAGGGGGAGGAATCAGCCCCAGCATTTT
>.|TRBJ1-3|TRBV5-1|.
CASRQAFTGNTIYF
TGCGCCAGCAGACAGGCATTCACTGGAAACACCATATATTTT
>TRBD1|TRBJ2-4|TRBV7-2|once
CASSLAGQTLAKNIQYF
TGTGCCAGCAGCTTAGCGGGACAGACTTTAGCCAAAAACATTCAGTACTTC
>TRBD1|TRBJ2-7|TRBV7-2|.
CASSYTGVLSYEQYF
TGTGCCAGCAGCTACACAGGGGTCCTCTCCTACGAGCAGTACTTC
>.|TRBJ2-2|TRBV21-1|.
CASSEEASGRVTGELFF
TGTGCCAGCAGCGAAGAGGCTAGCGGGAGGGTGACCGGGGAGCTGTTTTTT
>.|TRBJ1-4|TRBV15|.
CATSSGVGFNEKLFF
TGTGCCACCAGCAGCGGGGTGGGTTTTAATGAAAAACTGTTTTTT